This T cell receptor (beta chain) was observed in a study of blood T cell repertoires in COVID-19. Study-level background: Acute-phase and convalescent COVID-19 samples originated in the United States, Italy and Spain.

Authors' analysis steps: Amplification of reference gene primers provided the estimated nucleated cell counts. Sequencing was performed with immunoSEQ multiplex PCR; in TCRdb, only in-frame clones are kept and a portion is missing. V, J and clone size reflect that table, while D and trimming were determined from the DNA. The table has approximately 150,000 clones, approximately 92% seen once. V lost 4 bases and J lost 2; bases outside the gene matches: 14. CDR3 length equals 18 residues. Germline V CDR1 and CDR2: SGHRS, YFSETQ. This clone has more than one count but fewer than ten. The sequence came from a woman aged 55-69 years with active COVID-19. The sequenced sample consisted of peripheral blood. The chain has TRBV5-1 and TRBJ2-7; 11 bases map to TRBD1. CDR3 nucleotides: TGCGCCAGCAGCGTGGACAGGGGGCGCATTGGGGGGACCTACGAGCAGTACTTC. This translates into CASSVDRGRIGGTYEQYF.